The clone carrying this T cell receptor (beta chain) was observed many times. Its antigen remains unidentified. cDNA was made from roughly 470 ng RNA using alpha and beta constant primers. Alpha and beta chain libraries were made separately by chain-specific third strand synthesis with multiplexing indices. The SP2 site served as the priming point for second strand synthesis. TCRdb called the 5' RACE reads again in MiXCR, with one record for every CDR3 protein. Of approximately 12,000 distinct CDR3 sequences listed, about 10% are singletons. The record originates from a study of HIV-infected patients and healthy controls. Across the study: CD4 counts in most of the 16 patients increased modestly yet significantly but stayed below normal. General observations from the study: Compared with controls, mean Gini indices were significantly raised in HIV-infected repertoires, possibly indicating oligoclonality.

The repertoire came from unfractionated whole blood and reflected all unsorted peripheral T cells. RNA came from more than 2 ml of peripheral blood. Germline CDR1 and CDR2: LNHDA and SQIVND (reference sequence). The CDR3 is 14 residues long. Germline trimming cut 6 bases from V and 8 bases from J; bases unmatched to any gene: 9. The chain has TRBV19 and TRBJ2-5; TRBD1 aligns across 10 bases. The TCR originated in an adult with HIV infection. The donor label of this sample is uncertain. The source was blood, collected before antiretroviral therapy. The CDR3 reads CASSIPGQGFTQYF. In DNA form, the CDR3 reads TGTGCCAGTAGCATCCCGGGACAGGGGTTCACCCAGTACTTC.